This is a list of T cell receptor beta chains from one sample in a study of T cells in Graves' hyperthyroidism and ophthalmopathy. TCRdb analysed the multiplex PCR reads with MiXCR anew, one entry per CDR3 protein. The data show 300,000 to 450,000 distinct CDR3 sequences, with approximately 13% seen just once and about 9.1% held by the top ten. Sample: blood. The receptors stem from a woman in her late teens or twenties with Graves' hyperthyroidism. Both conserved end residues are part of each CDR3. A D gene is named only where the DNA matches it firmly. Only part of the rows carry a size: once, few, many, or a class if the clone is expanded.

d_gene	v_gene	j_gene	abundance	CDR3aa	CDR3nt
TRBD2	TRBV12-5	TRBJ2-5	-	CASGLPSRGGAYLETQYF	TGTGCTAGTGGTTTGCCTTCTCGGGGAGGGGCCTACCTCGAGACCCAGTACTTC
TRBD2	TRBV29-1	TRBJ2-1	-	CSVGATSGSRNEQFF	TGCAGCGTTGGCGCGACTAGCGGGTCGCGAAATGAGCAGTTCTTC
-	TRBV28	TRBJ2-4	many	CASSPPGAELNIQYF	TGTGCCAGCAGTCCCCCGGGAGCAGAGTTAAACATTCAGTACTTC
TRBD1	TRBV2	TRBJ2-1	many	CASSERGTGNNEQFF	TGTGCCAGCAGTGAAAGGGGGACAGGGAACAATGAGCAGTTCTTC
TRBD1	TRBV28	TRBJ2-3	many	CASRPGQDLLDTQYF	TGTGCCAGCAGGCCGGGACAGGATCTGTTAGATACGCAGTATTTT
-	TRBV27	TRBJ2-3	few	CASSFRGKLAELSTDTQYF	TGTGCCAGCAGTTTTAGGGGGAAGCTAGCGGAACTTAGCACAGATACGCAGTATTTT
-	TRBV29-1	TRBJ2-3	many	CSASGRGLTDTQYF	TGCAGCGCCTCAGGGCGGGGCCTCACAGATACGCAGTATTTT
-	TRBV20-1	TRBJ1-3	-	CSATVDSGNTIYF	TGCAGTGCTACAGTAGACTCTGGAAACACCATATATTTT
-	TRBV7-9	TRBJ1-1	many	CASLEVNTEAFF	TGTGCCAGCCTCGAGGTAAACACTGAAGCTTTCTTT
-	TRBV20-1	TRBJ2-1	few	CSARLNGVRRSSLGNEQFF	TGCAGTGCTAGACTTAACGGGGTAAGGAGATCGAGCCTCGGCAATGAGCAGTTCTTC
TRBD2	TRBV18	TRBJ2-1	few	CASSPTGLAGGHEQFF	TGTGCCAGCTCACCCACAGGACTAGCGGGAGGCCATGAGCAGTTCTTC
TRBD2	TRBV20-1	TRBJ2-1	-	CSASATGGEQFF	TGCAGTGCTAGTGCAACGGGGGGTGAGCAGTTCTTC
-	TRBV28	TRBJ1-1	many	CASRQGERTEAFF	TGTGCCAGCAGACAGGGTGAGAGAACTGAAGCTTTCTTT
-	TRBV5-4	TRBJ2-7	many	CASSFYEVGLSPYYEQYF	TGTGCCAGCAGCTTTTATGAAGTGGGCCTTAGCCCTTACTACGAGCAGTACTTC
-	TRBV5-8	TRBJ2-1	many	CASSLQRLEQFF	TGTGCCAGCAGCTTACAGAGACTAGAGCAGTTCTTC
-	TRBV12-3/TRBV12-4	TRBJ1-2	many	CASTNNKRQPGYGYTF	TGTGCCAGCACCAACAATAAGAGACAGCCAGGCTATGGCTACACCTTC
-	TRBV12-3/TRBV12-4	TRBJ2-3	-	CASSHFQGSPEGGQYF	TGTGCCAGCAGTCACTTTCAGGGGTCCCCGGAGGGGGGGCAGTATTTT
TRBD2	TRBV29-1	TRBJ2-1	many	CSVGGTSGGYNEQFF	TGCAGCGTTGGGGGGACTAGCGGGGGTTACAATGAGCAGTTCTTC